The source of this T cell receptor (beta chain) is a study of T cells in Graves' hyperthyroidism and ophthalmopathy. Study background: Staff took peripheral blood when the initial diagnosis was made, before any treatment began.

Exclusions: uncontrolled infection, other autoimmune disease, pregnancy, lactation. This CDR3 contains 12 residues. The germline gives CDR1 DFQATT, CDR2 SNEGSKA (reference sequence). V lost 7 bases and J 13 bases, leaving 22 bases between the germline ends. What was amplified from RNA transcripts were TCR beta CDR3 regions. Carried out on the TCR CDR3, a first-round RT-PCR used the HTBI primer set. TCRdb processed the multiplex PCR reads anew with MiXCR; each CDR3 protein has one entry. The sample consists of under 800,000 distinct CDR3 sequences, around 15% of them appearing once. This clonotype was counted between two and nine times.

V and J are TRBV20-1 and TRBJ1-1; D not certain. This receptor was obtained from a woman between 18 and 29 years old with Graves' hyperthyroidism. Source material: blood. The DNA of the CDR3 is TGCAGTGTTCCAATCTCGGGTTCGGGTGGTTTCTTT. Residues: CSVPISGSGGFF.